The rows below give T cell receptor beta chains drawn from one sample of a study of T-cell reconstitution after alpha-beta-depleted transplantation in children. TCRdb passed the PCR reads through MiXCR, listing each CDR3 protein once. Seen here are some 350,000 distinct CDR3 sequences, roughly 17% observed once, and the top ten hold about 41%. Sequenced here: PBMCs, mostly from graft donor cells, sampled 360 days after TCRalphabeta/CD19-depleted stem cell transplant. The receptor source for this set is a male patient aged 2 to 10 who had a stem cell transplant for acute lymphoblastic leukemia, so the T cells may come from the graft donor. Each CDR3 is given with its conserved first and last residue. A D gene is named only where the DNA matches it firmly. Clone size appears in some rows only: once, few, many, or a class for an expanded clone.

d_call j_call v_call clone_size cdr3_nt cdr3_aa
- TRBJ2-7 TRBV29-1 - TGCAGCGTTGAAGAGCGCCACGGGGGACGGCCCTACGAGCAGTACTTC CSVEERHGGRPYEQYF
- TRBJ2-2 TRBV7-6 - TGTGCCAGCAGCTTAGAGGCCCAAGCGAACACCGGGGAGCTGTTTTTT CASSLEAQANTGELFF
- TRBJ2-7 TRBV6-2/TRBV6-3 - TGTGCCAGCAGTTACTCGATGGGGAGCTACGAGCAGTACTTC CASSYSMGSYEQYF
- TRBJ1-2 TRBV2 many TGTGCCAGCAGAAGAACTACAGGCTATGGCTACACCTTC CASRRTTGYGYTF
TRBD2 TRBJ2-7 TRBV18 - TGTGCCAGCTCACCCACAACTAGCGGGAGTACCGAGCAGTACTTC CASSPTTSGSTEQYF
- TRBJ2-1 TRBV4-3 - TGCGCCAGCAGCCAAGAGATCGGGGGGACAGCTTACAATGAGCAGTTCTTC CASSQEIGGTAYNEQFF
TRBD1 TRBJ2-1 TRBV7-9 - TGTGCCAGCAGACCGCAGGGGGCCCTTTACAATGAGCAGTTCTTC CASRPQGALYNEQFF
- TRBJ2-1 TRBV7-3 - TGTGCCAGCAGCCCAAGGGTGGGACCTTCGTACAATGAGCAGTTCTTC CASSPRVGPSYNEQFF
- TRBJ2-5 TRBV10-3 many TGTGCCATCTCCAGGTTTCTCCAAGAGACCCAGTACTTC CAISRFLQETQYF
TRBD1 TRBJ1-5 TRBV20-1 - TGCAGTGCTTTGGTTTGGACCGGGACAGATAGCAATCAGCCCCAGCATTTT CSALVWTGTDSNQPQHF
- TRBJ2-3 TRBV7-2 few TGTGCCAGCAGCTACGGGGGCACTAACACAGATACGCAGTATTTT CASSYGGTNTDTQYF
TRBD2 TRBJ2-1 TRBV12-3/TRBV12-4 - TGTGCCAGCAGTAGGGGACTAGCGGGATCTCTGTGGTCGTATGAGCAGTTCTTC CASSRGLAGSLWSYEQFF